What follows is one T cell receptor (beta chain) and its context. Its antigen target is currently unknown. The sample holds no much larger clone one base away, and base qualities are not on file. These data originate in a study of regulatory T cells in long-lasting Graves disease (dated by TCRdb to 2020 to 2022). General notes on the study: Persistent Graves' disease was defined as persistently positive TSH receptor autoantibodies together with antithyroid drug treatment for over 5 years. This study used TCR sequencing and RNA sequencing of peripheral blood to compare persistent Graves' disease patients against newly diagnosed Graves' disease patients. The study was conducted in China and was registered as a clinical trial. A total of around 35 samples underwent TCR sequencing, from some 13 patients with persistent Graves' disease and 20 or so patients with newly diagnosed Graves' disease. On average, persistent Graves' disease patients in the clinical cohort had been on antithyroid drugs for around 9.5 years.

The time point label on this specimen signifies: persistent/refractory GD, antithyroid drugs over 5 years with positive TRAb. RNA was extracted from PBMCs in TRIzol for both TCR sequencing and RNA sequencing. The diagnosis of Graves' disease followed American Thyroid Association guidelines. Patients for the study were recruited at an endocrinology department in Xi'an, China. From each patient, nine milliliters of peripheral blood was collected into an EDTA anticoagulant tube. PBMCs were isolated by Ficoll Paque Plus density gradient separation without further T cell sorting. RNA quality was checked with an Agilent 2100 Bioanalyzer and agarose gel, and concentration with a NanoDrop 2000. V is reduced by 0 bases and J by 2 bases, leaving a spacing of 8 bases between them. The CDR3 holds 14 amino acids from the cysteine to the phenylalanine. The DNA shown is the 42-base CDR3, in frame from base 1. For CDR1 and CDR2, the germline V gene (reference sequence) lists LNHDA and SQIVND.

The library was obtained by multiplex PCR. The sequencing machine was an Illumina HiSeq 4000. CDR3 regions were amplified by Arm-PCR with iRepertoire HTBI primers to construct TCR beta libraries. PCR products were gel purified before sequencing. As for the original processing: A total of 62 TRBV and 14 TRBJ segments were identified across samples and were used for gene usage analysis of CDR3 amino acid clonotypes. COPE and FqMerger were used to merge filtered high-quality paired reads into contigs. BLAST was used to align contigs to the IMGT TRBV, TRBD and TRBJ reference genes, and CDR3 was defined following IMGT. Clonotypes above 0.1% frequency were classified as highly expanded clones. Repertoire diversity was measured by Shannon entropy, and V-J evenness by the Gini coefficient. A clonotype was considered public if more than one individual shared it. TCRdb took the public reads, trimmed them with fastp at Q25, ran MiXCR for clone calling and kept in-frame beta chains. Rows are unified per CDR3 protein, each entry keeping the most common DNA and genes. TCRdb, rather than the study authors, made the V and J calls. Across this sample there are about 450,000 distinct CDR3 sequences, with roughly a quarter seen only once. The ten largest account for about 27% of the sample.

On the study overall, not on this receptor specifically: Only the TCR beta chain was sequenced and analyzed. Preferential use of TRBV28, TRBJ1-2 and TRBJ2-5 was observed in persistent disease, whereas TRBV20-1 and TRBJ2-1 were favored in newly diagnosed disease. The authors noted that the small sample size was a limitation that may lower accuracy. Patients with persistent disease shared more public clonotypes (under 3,000) than newly diagnosed patients did (approximately 1,000). Persistent Graves' disease patients showed lower TCR Shannon entropy and fewer highly expanded clones than newly diagnosed patients, suggesting clonal expansion. Because the primary lesion, thyroid tissue, could not be accessed, the study looked at peripheral blood alone.

This chain is built from TRBV19 and TRBJ2-7; the D gene cannot be resolved reliably. The sample was peripheral blood mononuclear cells (PBMCs), taken when the disease was refractory, from a patient treated with antithyroid drugs. The receptor was derived from a female donor with Graves disease. The bases read TGTGCCAGTAGTATAGATGACACAGCCTACGAGCAGTACTTC. It specifies CASSIDDTAYEQYF.